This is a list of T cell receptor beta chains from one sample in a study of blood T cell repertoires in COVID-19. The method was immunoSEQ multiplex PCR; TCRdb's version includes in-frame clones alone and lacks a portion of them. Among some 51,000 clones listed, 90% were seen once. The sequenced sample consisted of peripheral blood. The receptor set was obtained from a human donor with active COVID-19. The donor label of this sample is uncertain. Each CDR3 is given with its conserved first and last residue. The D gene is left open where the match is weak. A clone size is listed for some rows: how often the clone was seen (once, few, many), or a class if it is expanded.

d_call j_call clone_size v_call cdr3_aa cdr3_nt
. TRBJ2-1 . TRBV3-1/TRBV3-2 CASSQQDEQFF TGTGCCAGCAGCCAACAGGATGAGCAGTTCTTC
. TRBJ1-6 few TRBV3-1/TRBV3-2 CASSRVDSISSPLHF TGTGCCAGCAGCCGTGTTGACTCTATATCTTCACCCCTCCACTTT
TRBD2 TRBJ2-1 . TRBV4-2 CASSQGLAGGLGDEQFF TGTGCCAGCAGCCAAGGACTAGCGGGAGGCCTCGGCGATGAGCAGTTCTTC
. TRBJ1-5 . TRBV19 CASSRGRAQPQHF TGTGCCAGTAGTCGAGGGAGGGCTCAGCCCCAGCATTTT
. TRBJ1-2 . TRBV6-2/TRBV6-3 CASSYSGRVYTF TGTGCCAGCAGTTACTCGGGCAGGGTCTACACCTTC
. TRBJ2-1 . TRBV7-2 CASSLKRGTLYNEQFF TGTGCCAGCAGCTTAAAGAGGGGGACCCTATACAATGAGCAGTTCTTC
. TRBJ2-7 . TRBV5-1 CASSFGQRTYEQYF TGCGCCAGCAGCTTCGGACAGAGAACCTACGAGCAGTACTTC
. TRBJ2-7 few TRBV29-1 CSVSSSAYEQYF TGCAGCGTCTCTTCTAGTGCCTACGAGCAGTACTTC
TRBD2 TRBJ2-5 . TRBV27 CASSLRPSGVPRSEETQYF TGTGCCAGCAGTTTACGGCCTAGCGGGGTCCCCAGGTCGGAAGAGACCCAGTACTTC
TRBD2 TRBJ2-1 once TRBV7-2 CASSRGGKLNEQFF TGTGCTTCGTCACGGGGGGGGAAATTAAATGAGCAGTTCTTC
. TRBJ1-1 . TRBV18 CASSPQTGKNTEAFF TGTGCCAGCTCACCACAGACAGGAAAGAACACTGAAGCTTTCTTT
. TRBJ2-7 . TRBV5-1 CASSRLGLSYEQYF TGCGCCAGCAGCCGGTTGGGACTCTCCTACGAGCAGTACTTC
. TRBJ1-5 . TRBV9 CASSVDLGPNQPQHF TGTGCCAGCAGCGTCGACCTGGGGCCTAATCAGCCCCAGCATTTT
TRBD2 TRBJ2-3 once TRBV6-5 CASASGSTDTQYF TGTGCCAGCGCTAGCGGTAGCACAGATACGCAGTATTTT
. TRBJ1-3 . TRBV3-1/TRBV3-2 CASSQHRAGTGNTIYF TGTGCCAGCAGCCAACACCGAGCAGGGACAGGAAACACCATATATTTT
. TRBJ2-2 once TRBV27 CASSLYGTGELFF TGTGCCAGCAGTTTATACGGGACCGGGGAGCTGTTTTTT
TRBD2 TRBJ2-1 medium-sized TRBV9 CASSGSWTSGAVDEQFF TGTGCCAGCAGCGGATCGTGGACTAGCGGGGCGGTGGATGAGCAGTTCTTC
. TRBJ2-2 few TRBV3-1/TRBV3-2 CASSSRQGRTRPGELFF TGTGCCAGCAGCAGCAGACAGGGGCGGACTAGACCCGGGGAGCTGTTTTTT
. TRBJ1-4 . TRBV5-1 CASSLRATNEKLFF TGCGCCAGCAGCTTGCGGGCAACTAATGAAAAACTGTTTTTT
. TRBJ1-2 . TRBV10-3 CAISESKVLGEHGYTF TGTGCCATCAGTGAGTCGAAAGTCCTCGGGGAACATGGCTACACCTTC
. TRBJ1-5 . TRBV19 CASGLSGMGQPQHF TGTGCCAGCGGACTCTCGGGGATGGGTCAGCCCCAGCATTTT
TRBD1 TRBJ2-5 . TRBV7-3 CASSGTGGETQYF TGTGCCAGCAGCGGGACAGGGGGGGAGACCCAGTACTTC
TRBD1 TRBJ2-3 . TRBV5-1 CASSLMGQGGDTQYF TGCGCCAGCAGCTTGATGGGACAGGGTGGAGATACGCAGTATTTT
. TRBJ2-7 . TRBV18 CASSIGQGKNEQYF TGTGCCAGCTCGATCGGGCAGGGAAAGAACGAGCAGTACTTC
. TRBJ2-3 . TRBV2 CASRGAGTDTQYF TGTGCCAGCAGAGGGGCGGGCACAGATACGCAGTATTTT
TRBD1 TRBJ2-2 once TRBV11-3 CASSRTGNTGELFF TGTGCCAGCAGCCGGACAGGGAACACCGGGGAGCTGTTTTTT
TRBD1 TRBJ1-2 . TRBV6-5 CASSYVTGDYYGYTF TGTGCCAGCAGTTATGTGACAGGGGACTACTATGGCTACACCTTC
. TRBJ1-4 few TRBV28 CASSPTGPGREKLFF TGTGCCAGCAGTCCGACCGGGCCTGGGAGGGAAAAACTGTTTTTT
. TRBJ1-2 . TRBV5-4 CASSLLTPPTGGYTF TGTGCCAGCAGCTTGTTAACCCCCCCGACAGGTGGCTACACCTTC
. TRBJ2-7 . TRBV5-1 CASSLGGPYEQYF TGCGCCAGCAGCTTAGGGGGACCCTACGAGCAGTACTTC
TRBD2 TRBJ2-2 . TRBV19 CASSITSGGAGELFF TGTGCCAGTAGTATCACTAGCGGGGGAGCCGGGGAGCTGTTTTTT
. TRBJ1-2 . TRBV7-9 CASSFGPSWGYTF TGTGCCAGCAGCTTTGGGCCTTCCTGGGGCTACACCTTC
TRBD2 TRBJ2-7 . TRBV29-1 CSVDVAGVGEQYF TGCAGCGTTGATGTAGCGGGAGTGGGAGAGCAGTACTTC
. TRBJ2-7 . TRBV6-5 CASSSRDFTYEQYF TGTGCCAGCAGTTCCCGGGACTTTACCTACGAGCAGTACTTC
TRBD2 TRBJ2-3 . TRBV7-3 CASSRASGGTDTQYF TGTGCCAGCAGCCGAGCTAGCGGGGGCACAGATACGCAGTATTTT
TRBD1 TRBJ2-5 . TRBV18 CASSPGQAQETQYF TGTGCCAGCTCACCAGGACAGGCTCAAGAGACCCAGTACTTC
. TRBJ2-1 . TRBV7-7 CASSLARGFRAYNEQFF TGTGCTAGCAGCTTAGCGAGAGGGTTCCGGGCATACAATGAGCAGTTCTTC